The 6 T cell receptor beta chains listed next were all sequenced from one sample in a study of response to subunit inactivated influenza vaccine. TCRdb recomputed calls from the RT-PCR reads with MiXCR, one row per CDR3 protein. The sample records 500,000 or so distinct CDR3 sequences, 9.5% to 13% being singletons. Here the sequenced sample was PBMCs from blood, taken more than 35 days after vaccination. The receptors were gathered from a middle-aged man who received an inactivated influenza vaccine.

V is TRBV5-5 and J is TRBJ1-2; tentative D call: TRBD1 (5 bases). The length of the CDR3 is 14 residues. Germline V gives CDR1 SGHKS, CDR2 YYEKEE (reference sequence). V lost 4 bases to trimming and J lost 4 bases, with 14 bases between them. CDR3 protein: CASSGDGIPYGYTF. The CDR3 DNA reads as TGTGCCAGCAGCGGGGACGGGATCCCCTATGGCTACACCTTC.

The table lists this clonotype with a count of one. The CDR3 sequence: CAAGGDTGELFF. CDR3 bases: TGTGCCGCAGGGGGCGACACCGGGGAGCTGTTTTTT. The chain employs TRBV3-1 and TRBJ2-2, with TRBD1 matching over 8 bases. Unmatched junction bases numbered 2, after V lost 11 bases and J lost 3 bases. CDR1 and CDR2 (germline): LGHDT, YNNKEL (reference sequence). The CDR3 extends over 12 amino acids.

The sample holds a few counts of this clonotype. This sequence joins TRBV5-1 and TRBJ2-1; D is ambiguous. Germline values: CDR1 SGHRS, CDR2 YFSETQ. The ends were cut back, 0 bases at V and 6 bases at J, with 10 bases in the middle. The CDR3 is 14 residues long. CDR3: CASSLVLGINEQFF. The CDR3 nucleotides read TGCGCCAGCAGCTTGGTGTTGGGGATCAATGAGCAGTTCTTC.

V gene TRBV10-2 combines with J gene TRBJ2-5; D is unclear. Germline CDR1 WSHSY, CDR2 SAAADI. The CDR3 runs to 14 residues. Trimming removed 8 bases at V and 0 bases at J, with 13 bases between. The CDR3 reads CASSTGLYQETQYF. As DNA, the CDR3 is TGCGCCAGCTCAACGGGTCTATACCAAGAGACCCAGTACTTC.

This clonotype occurred many times. This chain joins TRBV12-3 or TRBV12-4 and TRBJ2-2; a weak D match, TRBD1 (5 bases). This CDR3 has 14 residues. The V end was cut by 7 bases, the J end by 3 bases, with 12 bases between. The CDR3 sequence is CASTPSGYTGELFF. Here the CDR3 DNA reads TGTGCCAGCACCCCTTCAGGGTACACCGGGGAGCTGTTTTTT.

This clonotype was seen at least ten times. The CDR3 loop is CASSLILDTQYF. The CDR3, as DNA: TGTGCCAGCAGTTTGATCCTAGATACGCAGTATTTT. This chain links TRBV12-3 or TRBV12-4 with TRBJ2-3; no firm D call. This CDR3 is 12 amino acids long. With 3 bases removed from V and 5 bases from J, the gap between germline ends came to 6 bases.